This T cell receptor (beta chain) was sequenced in a study of blood T cells in healthy people across ages. Points on this clonotype: The antigen is undetermined.

Notes on the study in general: Expanded clonotype shifts may have been confounded, as the donors had an unknown CMV status. With age, beta diversity per million T cells declined roughly linearly, significantly by 30 to 40.

The authors ran a second PCR of about 6 to 11 cycles using a sample-barcoded 5' primer and a J-beta primer mix. The yield of each sample was at least 2.5 million CDR3-containing paired-end reads. TCRdb re-called the 5' RACE reads with MiXCR, one entry per CDR3 protein. The sample lists about 1.4 million distinct CDR3 sequences, almost 60% seen once, with 6.7% in the top ten. Unmatched junction bases numbered 6, after V lost 5 bases and J lost 1 base. Germline CDR1 LNHNV, CDR2 YYDKDF (reference sequence). This CDR3 spans 15 amino acids. Sequenced material: blood. The receptor comes from a man younger than 30 in good health. V is TRBV15 and J is TRBJ2-7, with 9 bases identical to TRBD2. The CDR3 DNA follows: TGTGCCACCAGCGCGGCTAGCGGGATTTCCTACGAGCAGTACTTC. Protein sequence: CATSAASGISYEQYF.